The 18 T cell receptor beta chains listed next were all sequenced from one sample in a study of blood T cell repertoires in COVID-19 (dated by TCRdb to 2018 to 2021). The library was generated by the immunoSEQ multiplex PCR assay. TCRdb re-hosts the immuneACCESS table, in-frame sequences only. Its copies lack some clones; in the studies checked, an unresolved V gene accounts for under half of them, and the cause for the rest is not known. This sample holds 250,000 to 300,000 clones; approximately 90% were observed only once. The ten largest account for roughly 3.6% of the sample. The sequenced sample consisted of peripheral blood. The source is a woman aged 35 to 49 with acute or convalescent COVID-19.

This clone appeared a single time. This chain joins TRBV27 and TRBJ2-1, with 10 bases identical to TRBD1. The V segment lost 8 bases and the J segment 9 bases; nucleotides outside the gene matches: 10. Germline CDR1 and CDR2: MNHEY and SMNVEV (reference sequence). The CDR3 extends over 14 amino acids. CDR3 protein: CASAEDRGLSEQFF. The CDR3 DNA sequence: TGTGCCAGCGCCGAGGACAGGGGGTTGAGTGAGCAGTTCTTC.

This chain links TRBV6-2 or TRBV6-3 with TRBJ1-1, with no clear D. Germline CDR1 is MNHEY and CDR2 is SVGEGT. The CDR3 extends over 12 amino acids. V was trimmed by 4 bases and J by 6 bases, leaving 9 bases between them. The CDR3 nucleotides read TGTGCCAGCAGTTCGAGGGCCCCTGAAGCTTTCTTT. This gives the protein CASSSRAPEAFF.

V and J are TRBV30 and TRBJ1-1; no reliable D call. V gave up 2 bases and J gave up 1 base, with 8 bases separating them. The CDR3 runs 13 residues. Germline V lookup: CDR1 GTSNPN, CDR2 SVGIG (reference sequence). The CDR3 DNA sequence: TGTGCCTGGAGTTTCGGGGAGAACACTGAAGCTTTCTTT. Translation: CAWSFGENTEAFF.

The chain employs TRBV28 and TRBJ1-5, with TRBD1 as a possible D gene (5 bases). CDR1 is MDHEN and CDR2 is SYDVKM in the germline V gene. The CDR3 loop spans 16 amino acids. V dropped 2 bases and J dropped 0 bases, with 11 bases sitting between them. CDR3 loop: CASSLRRGYSNQPQHF. Written as DNA, the CDR3 is TGTGCCAGCAGTTTAAGAAGGGGTTATAGCAATCAGCCCCAGCATTTT.

The chain links TRBV3-1 (or the pseudogene TRBV3-2) to TRBJ2-2; 8 bases agree with TRBD2. Per germline, CDR1 LGHDT and CDR2 YNNKEL (reference sequence). V dropped 10 bases and J dropped 0; count of bases not matched to a gene: 1. This CDR3 comprises 13 residues. The CDR3 spells CATGGANTGELFF. The CDR3 DNA is TGTGCCACCGGGGGGGCGAACACCGGGGAGCTGTTTTTT.

V gene TRBV10-1 combines with J gene TRBJ2-1; a possible D gene is TRBD1 (5 bases). Per germline, CDR1 WNHNN and CDR2 SYGVQD (reference sequence). This CDR3 spans 16 amino acids. Trimming removed 2 bases from V and 1 base from J, with 12 bases in between. The CDR3 here is CASSEGVGASYNEQFF. Written as DNA, the CDR3 is TGCGCCAGCAGTGAGGGGGTTGGGGCGTCCTACAATGAGCAGTTCTTC.

This chain joins TRBV19 and TRBJ1-1; 9 nucleotides line up with TRBD1. The ends lost 5 bases at V and 2 bases at J; junction bases unmatched: 6. CDR3 size: 15 residues. In germline, CDR1 is LNHDA, CDR2 SQIVND (reference sequence). CDR3 in amino acids: CASSSRDRVNTEAFF. The CDR3 region has the DNA TGTGCCAGTAGTTCGAGGGACAGGGTTAACACTGAAGCTTTCTTT.

The chain uses TRBV7-9 and TRBJ1-5; possibly TRBD1 for D (5 bases). The V end was cut by 4 bases, the J end by 0 bases, with 7 bases between. The CDR3 has 14 residues. Germline values: CDR1 SEHNR, CDR2 FQNEAQ (reference sequence). CDR3 sequence (DNA): TGTGCCAGCAGCTACGACAGTAGCAATCAGCCCCAGCATTTT. It encodes CASSYDSSNQPQHF.

The chain has TRBV6-5 and TRBJ1-5; no firm D call. The CDR3 runs 14 residues. CDR1 is MNHEY and CDR2 is SVGAGI in the germline V gene. The ends were cut back, 2 bases at V and 5 bases at J, with 10 bases in the middle. Here the CDR3 reads CASSYRQRDQPQHF. The CDR3 bases are TGTGCCAGCAGTTACCGACAACGAGATCAGCCCCAGCATTTT.

This chain links TRBV7-9 with TRBJ2-7, with 7 bases aligning to TRBD1. V lost 5 bases and J lost 6; bases outside the gene matches: 7. CDR1 SEHNR and CDR2 FQNEAQ come from the germline V gene (reference sequence). This CDR3 has 13 amino acids. The CDR3 protein is CASSLIQGSEQYV. CDR3 coding DNA: TGTGCCAGCAGCCTCATACAGGGGAGCGAGCAGTACGTC.

V and J are TRBV3-1 (or the pseudogene TRBV3-2) and TRBJ2-3, with D maybe TRBD1 (6 bases). The V end lost 2 bases, the J end lost 1 base, and 10 bases lay between the germline ends. Germline V gene sequence: CDR1 LGHDT, CDR2 YNNKEL (reference sequence). The CDR3 totals 15 residues. The CDR3: CASSQQGSRTDTQYF. DNA for the CDR3: TGTGCCAGCAGCCAACAGGGGTCCCGCACAGATACGCAGTATTTT.

The chain employs TRBV5-1 and TRBJ2-5; 9 bases are shared with TRBD1. After removal of 4 bases from V and 0 bases from J, the junction contained 4 bases not matched to a gene. The CDR3 totals 15 residues. Germline-derived CDR1 and CDR2 are SGHRS and YFSETQ. CDR3: CASSRDRENQETQYF. CDR3 DNA: TGCGCCAGCAGCCGGGACAGGGAGAACCAAGAGACCCAGTACTTC.

The chain recombines TRBV7-3 with TRBJ1-1, with D perhaps TRBD1 (5 bases). Germline V gene sequence: CDR1 SGHTA, CDR2 FQGTGA. Trimming stripped 5 bases from V and 1 base from J, with 8 bases between. This CDR3 is 13 amino acids long. CDR3 bases: TGTGCCAGCAGCCCGCAGGGGAACACTGAAGCTTTCTTT. Residues: CASSPQGNTEAFF.

The CDR3 protein is CASSLDSLEAFF. The CDR3 region has the DNA TGTGCCAGCAGCTTAGATTCACTTGAAGCTTTCTTT. This chain links TRBV7-8 with TRBJ1-1; D is uncertain. The V end lost 1 base, the J end lost 7 bases, and 7 bases lay between the germline ends. Germline values: CDR1 SGHVS, CDR2 FQNEAQ. The CDR3 runs 12 residues.

V is TRBV6-6 and J is TRBJ2-7; 9 bases fit TRBD1. The CDR3 spans 13 residues. V was clipped by 5 bases and J by 3 bases; unmatched bases: 2. Germline CDR1 is MNHNY and CDR2 is SVGAGI (reference sequence). CDR3 DNA: TGTGCCAGCAGTGGGGACAGGGTCTACGAGCAGTACGTC. Translating gives CASSGDRVYEQYV.

The rearrangement links TRBV6-5 to TRBJ2-5; 10 nucleotides line up with TRBD2. J gave up 4 bases and V 6 bases, and 8 bases lay outside the gene matches. The CDR3 is 15 amino acids. Germline V gene sequence: CDR1 MNHEY, CDR2 SVGAGI. The CDR3 DNA sequence: TGTGCCAGCAGCCTAGCGGGGGCAAGGGGAGAGACCCAGTACTTC. Encoded protein: CASSLAGARGETQYF.

This chain links TRBV30 with TRBJ1-2; 7 nucleotides align to TRBD1. Germline values: CDR1 GTSNPN, CDR2 SVGIG (reference sequence). V dropped 1 base and J dropped 5; count of bases not matched to a gene: 1. The CDR3 totals 12 residues. The CDR3: CAWSARGYGYTF. The CDR3 DNA sequence: TGTGCCTGGAGTGCCAGGGGGTATGGCTACACCTTC.

This clone was recorded only once. The rearrangement links TRBV5-4 to TRBJ1-1, with D hard to call. V shed 1 base and J shed 9 bases, with 7 bases lying between them. CDR3 length: 11 residues. CDR1 and CDR2 from the germline V gene are SGHNT and YYREEE (reference sequence). CDR3 bases: TGTGCCAGCAGCTTGAGTGGGCAAGCTTTCTTT. This encodes CASSLSGQAFF.